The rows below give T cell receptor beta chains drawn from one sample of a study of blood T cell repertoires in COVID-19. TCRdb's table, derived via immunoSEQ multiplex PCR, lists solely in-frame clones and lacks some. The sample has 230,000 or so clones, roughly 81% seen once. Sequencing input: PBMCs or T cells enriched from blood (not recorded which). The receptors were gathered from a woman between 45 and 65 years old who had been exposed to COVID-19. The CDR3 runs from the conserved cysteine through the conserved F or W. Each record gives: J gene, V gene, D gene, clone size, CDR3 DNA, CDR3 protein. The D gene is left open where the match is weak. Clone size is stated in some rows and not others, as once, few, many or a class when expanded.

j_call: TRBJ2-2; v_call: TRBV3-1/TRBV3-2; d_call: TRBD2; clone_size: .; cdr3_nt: TGTGCCAGCAGCCCCATTAGGTGGGGGAATAGCGGGGGGACCAACACCGGGGAGCTGTTTTTT; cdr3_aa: CASSPIRWGNSGGTNTGELFF
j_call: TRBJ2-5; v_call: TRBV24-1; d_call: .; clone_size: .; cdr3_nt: TGTGCCACCAGTACGGGGGACGGGGGTTTCCAAGAGACCCAGTACTTC; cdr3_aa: CATSTGDGGFQETQYF
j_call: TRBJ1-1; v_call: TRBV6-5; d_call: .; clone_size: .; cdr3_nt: TGTGCCAGCAATCAACAGGGATTCGCGGAAGCTTTCTTT; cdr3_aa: CASNQQGFAEAFF
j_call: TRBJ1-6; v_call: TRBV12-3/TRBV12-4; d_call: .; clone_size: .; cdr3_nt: TGTGCCAGCAGTTTTCAGCAGGGGTCACCCCTCCACTTT; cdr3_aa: CASSFQQGSPLHF
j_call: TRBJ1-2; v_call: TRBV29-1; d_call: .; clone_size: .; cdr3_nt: TGCAGCGTTACAACACAGGTCGTTGGCTACACCTTC; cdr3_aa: CSVTTQVVGYTF
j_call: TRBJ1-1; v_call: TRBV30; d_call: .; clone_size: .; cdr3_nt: TGTGCCTGGAGTGCCCAAGGGGTTGGTGAAGCTTTCTTT; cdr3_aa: CAWSAQGVGEAFF
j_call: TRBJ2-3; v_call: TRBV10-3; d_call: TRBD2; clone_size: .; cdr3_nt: TGTGCCATCAGTGGGCGACTAGCGGGGCGCACAGATACGCAGTATTTT; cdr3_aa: CAISGRLAGRTDTQYF
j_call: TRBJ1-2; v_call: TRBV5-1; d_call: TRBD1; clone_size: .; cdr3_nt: TGCGCCAGCAGCTCGGATCCCGGGACAGGCAACGGCTACACCTTC; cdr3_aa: CASSSDPGTGNGYTF
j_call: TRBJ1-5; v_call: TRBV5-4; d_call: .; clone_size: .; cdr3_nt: TGTGCCAGCAGCTTCAGGGTTTCGGCGGCTACTAGCAATCAGCCCCAGCATTTT; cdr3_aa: CASSFRVSAATSNQPQHF
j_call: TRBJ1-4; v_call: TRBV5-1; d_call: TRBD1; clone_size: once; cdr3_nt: TGCGCCAGCAGCTTGTGGCAGGGGGTCATGGGTAATGAAAAACTGTTTTTT; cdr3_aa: CASSLWQGVMGNEKLFF
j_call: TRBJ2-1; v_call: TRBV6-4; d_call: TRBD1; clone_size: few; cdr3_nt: TGTGCCAGCAGTGACGGCGGACAGGGGGAAAATGAGCAGTTCTTC; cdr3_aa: CASSDGGQGENEQFF
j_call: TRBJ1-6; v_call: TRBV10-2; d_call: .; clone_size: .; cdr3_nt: TGCGCCAGCAGTGACTTGGGCAGGGCCCCTTTCTTTAATTCACCCCTCCACTTT; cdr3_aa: CASSDLGRAPFFNSPLHF
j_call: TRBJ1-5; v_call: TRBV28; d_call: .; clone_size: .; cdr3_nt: TGTGCCAGCAGTTTTGGGCCCCCAGGGGCCAGCAATCAGCCCCAGCATTTT; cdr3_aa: CASSFGPPGASNQPQHF
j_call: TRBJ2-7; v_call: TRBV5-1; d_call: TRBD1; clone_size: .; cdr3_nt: TGCGCCAGCAGCATTCGTAACGGACAGGGGGTTTCCTACGAGCAGTACTTC; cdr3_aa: CASSIRNGQGVSYEQYF
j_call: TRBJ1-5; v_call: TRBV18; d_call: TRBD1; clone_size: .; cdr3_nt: TGTGCCAGCTCCCATGGGACAGGGTCACCCCAGCATTTT; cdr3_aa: CASSHGTGSPQHF
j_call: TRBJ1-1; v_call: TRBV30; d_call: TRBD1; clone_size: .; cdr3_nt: TGTGCCTGGAGTTCGGGACAGCCGGACACTGAAGCTTTCTTT; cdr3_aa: CAWSSGQPDTEAFF
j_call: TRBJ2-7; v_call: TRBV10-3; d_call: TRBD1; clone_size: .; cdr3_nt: TGTGCCATCAGTGCTGGACAGGGTTCGTACGAGCAGTACTTC; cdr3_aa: CAISAGQGSYEQYF
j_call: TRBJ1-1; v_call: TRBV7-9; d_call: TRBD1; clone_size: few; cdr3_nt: TGTGCCAGCAGTCACAGGGGCAACACTGAAGCTTTCTTT; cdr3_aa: CASSHRGNTEAFF
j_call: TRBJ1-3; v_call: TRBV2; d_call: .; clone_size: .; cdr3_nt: TGTGCCAGCTTATCCTCAGGGTCCGGGACATCTGGAAACACCATATATTTT; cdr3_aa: CASLSSGSGTSGNTIYF
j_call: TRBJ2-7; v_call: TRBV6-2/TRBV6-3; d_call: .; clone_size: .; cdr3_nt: TGTGCCAGCAGTCAACGGGAAGGATACGAGCAGTACTTC; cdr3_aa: CASSQREGYEQYF
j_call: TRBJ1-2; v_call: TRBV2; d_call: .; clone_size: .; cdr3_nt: TGTGCCAGCAGTGTAAGACAGTATGGCTACACCTTC; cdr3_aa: CASSVRQYGYTF
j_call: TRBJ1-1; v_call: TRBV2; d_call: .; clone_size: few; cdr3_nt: TGTGCCAGCAGTGGAGGCCACTTGAACACTGAAGCTTTCTTT; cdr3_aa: CASSGGHLNTEAFF
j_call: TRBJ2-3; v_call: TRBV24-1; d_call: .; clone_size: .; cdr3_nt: TGTGCCACCAGTGATTGGCCGAGGGTTGGTAACACAGATACGCAGTATTTT; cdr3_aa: CATSDWPRVGNTDTQYF
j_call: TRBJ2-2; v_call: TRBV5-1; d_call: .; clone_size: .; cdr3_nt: TGCGCCAGCAGCCCTGGTTGGGAGACGCGCGCGAACACCGGGGAGCTGTTTTTT; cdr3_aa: CASSPGWETRANTGELFF
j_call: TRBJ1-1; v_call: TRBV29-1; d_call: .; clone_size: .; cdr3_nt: TGCAGCGTTGACGTAGGGGCAGGGAACACTGAAGCTTTCTTT; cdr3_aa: CSVDVGAGNTEAFF
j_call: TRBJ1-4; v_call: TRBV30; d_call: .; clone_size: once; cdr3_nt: TGTGCCTGGAGCCTTTCTAATGAAAAACTGTTTTTT; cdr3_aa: CAWSLSNEKLFF
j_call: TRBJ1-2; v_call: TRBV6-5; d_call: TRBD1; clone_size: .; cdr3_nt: TGTGCCACACCAGGGACAGGCAATGGCTACACCTTC; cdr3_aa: CATPGTGNGYTF
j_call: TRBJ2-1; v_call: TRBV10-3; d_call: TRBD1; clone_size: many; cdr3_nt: TGTGCCATCAGCGACAGGGGATCCTACAATGAGCAGTTCTTC; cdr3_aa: CAISDRGSYNEQFF
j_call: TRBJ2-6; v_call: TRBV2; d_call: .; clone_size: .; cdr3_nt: TGTGCCAGCAAGGAACAGGTCTCTGGGGCCAACGTCCTGACTTTC; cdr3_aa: CASKEQVSGANVLTF
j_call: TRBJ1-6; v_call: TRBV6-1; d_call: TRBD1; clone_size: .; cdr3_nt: TGTGCCAGCAGTGAAACGGACAGGGTCATCCTCCACTTT; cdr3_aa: CASSETDRVILHF
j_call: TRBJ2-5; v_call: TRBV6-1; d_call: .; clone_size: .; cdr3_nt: TGTGCCAGCAGTGAAGCAGCCGGGTTCGGGACCCAGTACTTC; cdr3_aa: CASSEAAGFGTQYF
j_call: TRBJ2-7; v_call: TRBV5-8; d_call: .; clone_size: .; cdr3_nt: TGTGCCAGCGCCACAAACCAGGGAAAGTACTTC; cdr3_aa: CASATNQGKYF
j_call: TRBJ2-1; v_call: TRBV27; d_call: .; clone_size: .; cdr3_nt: TGTGCCAGCAGTTTATCGCGACAGAGATACAATGAGCAGTTCTTC; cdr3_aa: CASSLSRQRYNEQFF
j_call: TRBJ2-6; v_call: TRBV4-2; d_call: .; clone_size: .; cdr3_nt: TGTGCCAGCAGCGAGTCCTCTGGGGCCAACGTCCTGACTTTC; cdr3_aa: CASSESSGANVLTF
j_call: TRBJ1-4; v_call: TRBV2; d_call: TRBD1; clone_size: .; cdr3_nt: TGTGCCAGCAGGGCGACAGGGGTAGGTGATGAAAAACTGTTTTTT; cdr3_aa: CASRATGVGDEKLFF
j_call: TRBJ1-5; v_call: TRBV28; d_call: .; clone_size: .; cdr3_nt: TGTGCCAGCAGTTTCACGGGGGTTGGCAATCAGCCCCAGCATTTT; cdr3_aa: CASSFTGVGNQPQHF
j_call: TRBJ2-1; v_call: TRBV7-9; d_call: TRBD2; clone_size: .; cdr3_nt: TGTGCCAGCAGCTTAGACTGGGGACGGGGGGACAATGAGCAGTTCTTC; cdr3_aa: CASSLDWGRGDNEQFF
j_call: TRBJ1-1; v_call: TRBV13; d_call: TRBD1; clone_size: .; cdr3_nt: TGTGCCAGCAGCTGGGGACAGTGGAACACTGAAGCTTTCTTT; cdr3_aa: CASSWGQWNTEAFF
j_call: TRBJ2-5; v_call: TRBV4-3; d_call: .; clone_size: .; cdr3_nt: TGCGCCAGCAGCCCCAGTTGGAGGTCACAAGAGACCCAGTACTTC; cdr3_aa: CASSPSWRSQETQYF
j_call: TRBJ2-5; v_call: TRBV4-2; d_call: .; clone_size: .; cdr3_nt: TGTGCCAGCAGCCAAGAAGAGGGACTTCAAGAGACCCAGTACTTC; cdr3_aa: CASSQEEGLQETQYF
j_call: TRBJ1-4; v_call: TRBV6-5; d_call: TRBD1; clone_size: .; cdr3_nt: TGTGCCAGCAAGGGGGCAGGGGGGGAAAAACTGTTTTTT; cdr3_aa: CASKGAGGEKLFF
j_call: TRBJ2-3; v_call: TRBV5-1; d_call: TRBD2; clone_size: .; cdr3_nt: TGCGCCAGCAGTTCCCCCGGGGGGGCAACAGATACGCAGTATTTT; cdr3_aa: CASSSPGGATDTQYF
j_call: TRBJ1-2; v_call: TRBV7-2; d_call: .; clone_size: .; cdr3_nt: TGTGCCAGCAGCTTGTCACAGGGAAGCTATGGCTACACCTTC; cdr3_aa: CASSLSQGSYGYTF